This T cell receptor beta chain was recorded in a study of T-cell reconstitution after alpha-beta-depleted transplantation in children (dated by TCRdb to the mid-2010s). Broadly, across the study: T-cell immune reconstitution after TCRalphabeta/CD19-depleted allogeneic hematopoietic cell transplantation in children was quantitatively tracked in the study by means of TCR repertoire profiling.

Taken with the paper, the label for treatment or condition translates to: allogeneic hematopoietic cell transplantation with graft depleted of TCRalphabeta T cells and CD19 B cells. Transplant recipients were children who received TCRalphabeta/CD19-depleted allogeneic hematopoietic cell grafts. Receptors were amplified or captured by PCR. Sequencing took place on an Illumina HiSeq 2500. TCR library preparation used molecular barcoding, with unique molecular identifiers applied to normalize quantification of the TCRbeta repertoire. TCRdb cleaned the public reads at Q25 with fastp, built clones with MiXCR and kept in-frame beta chains. Entries that share a CDR3 protein sequence are merged under the most common genes and DNA. For this sample the table gives 900,000 or so distinct CDR3 sequences, of which roughly 16% were detected only once. The ten largest clonotypes hold around 5% of the sample. The research as a whole found: In some patients, the high TCRbeta diversity seen at day 60 was put down to recipient T cells and intrathymic progenitors that had survived conditioning. The apparently early alphabetaT-cell count recovery about two months after transplant was reportedly dependent on only several hundred rapidly expanded clones derived from non-depleted graft cells. Hyperexpanded clone frequencies declined over subsequent months; after one year, T-cell counts and TCRbeta diversity were mostly attributed to newly produced T cells.

V is cut back by 6 bases and J by 0 bases, with 2 bases in the junction unmatched. The germline V gene yields SGHAT for CDR1 and FQNNGV for CDR2. CDR3 length: 14 amino acids, cysteine to phenylalanine. Only the CDR3 DNA is retained, 42 bases long and in frame from the first base. Of note for this clonotype: Its antigen is still unknown. There are no base qualities to consult, and no much larger clone falls within one base.

This TCR was recovered from a male patient younger than 18 who had a stem cell transplant for acute lymphoblastic leukemia, so the T cells may come from the graft donor. Material: PBMCs, mostly from graft donor cells, obtained 360 days after TCRalphabeta/CD19-depleted stem cell transplant. The chain is assembled from TRBV11-2 and TRBJ2-5; 9 bases in the middle match TRBD1. The sequence in DNA is TGTGCCAGCAGGGGACAGGGATACCAAGAGACCCAGTACTTC. Translated, this gives CASRGQGYQETQYF.